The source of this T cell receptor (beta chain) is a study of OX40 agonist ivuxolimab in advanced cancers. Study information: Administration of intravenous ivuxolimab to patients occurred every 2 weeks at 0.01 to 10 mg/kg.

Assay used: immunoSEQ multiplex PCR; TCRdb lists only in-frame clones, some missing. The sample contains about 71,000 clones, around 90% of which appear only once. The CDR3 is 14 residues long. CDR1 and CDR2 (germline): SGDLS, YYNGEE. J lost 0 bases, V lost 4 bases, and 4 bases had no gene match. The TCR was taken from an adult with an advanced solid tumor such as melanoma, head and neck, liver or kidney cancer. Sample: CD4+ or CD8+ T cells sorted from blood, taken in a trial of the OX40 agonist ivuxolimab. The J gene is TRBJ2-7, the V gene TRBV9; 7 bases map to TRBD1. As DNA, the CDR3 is TGTGCCAGCAGCTATCAGGGGGACTCCTACGAGCAGTACTTC. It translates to CASSYQGDSYEQYF.